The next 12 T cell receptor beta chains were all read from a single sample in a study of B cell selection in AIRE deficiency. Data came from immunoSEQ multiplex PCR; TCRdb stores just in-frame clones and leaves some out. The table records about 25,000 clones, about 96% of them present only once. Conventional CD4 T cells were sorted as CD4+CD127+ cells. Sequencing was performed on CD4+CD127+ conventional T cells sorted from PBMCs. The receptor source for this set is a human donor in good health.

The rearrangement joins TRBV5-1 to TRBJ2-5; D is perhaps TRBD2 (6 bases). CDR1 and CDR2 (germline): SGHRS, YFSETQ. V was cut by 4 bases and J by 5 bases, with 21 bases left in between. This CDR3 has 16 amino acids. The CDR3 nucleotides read TGCGCCAGCAGCCCCGACGCGGGACCATCCTGGGAGACCCAGTACTTC. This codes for CASSPDAGPSWETQYF.

In DNA form, the CDR3 reads TGTGCCAGCAGTACTATCGGACAGCTCTCCTACGAGCAGTACTTC. Protein product: CASSTIGQLSYEQYF. The gene calls are TRBV27 and TRBJ2-7, with a possible D match to TRBD1 (6 bases). The germline V gene encodes CDR1 MNHEY and CDR2 SMNVEV (reference sequence). This CDR3 has 15 residues. V lost 5 bases and J 0 bases, leaving 14 bases between the germline ends.

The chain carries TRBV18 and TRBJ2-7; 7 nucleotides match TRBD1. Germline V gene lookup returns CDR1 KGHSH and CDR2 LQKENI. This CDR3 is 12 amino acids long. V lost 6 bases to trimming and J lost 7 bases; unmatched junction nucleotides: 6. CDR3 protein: CASSPTGFEQYF. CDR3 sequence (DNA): TGTGCCAGCTCCCCGACAGGGTTTGAGCAGTACTTC.

The CDR3 is CASSELFGRAQPQHF. For the CDR3, the DNA is TGTGCCAGCAGTGAACTATTCGGCAGGGCTCAGCCCCAGCATTTT. This chain links TRBV2 with TRBJ1-5; D perhaps matches TRBD1 (5 bases). Trimming removed 2 bases at V and 6 bases at J, with 14 bases between. Germline assignment: CDR1 SNHLY and CDR2 FYNNEI. This CDR3 has 15 residues.

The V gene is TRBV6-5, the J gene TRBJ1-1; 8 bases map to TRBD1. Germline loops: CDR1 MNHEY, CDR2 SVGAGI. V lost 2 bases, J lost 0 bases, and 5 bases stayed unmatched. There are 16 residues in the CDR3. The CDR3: CASSYPAGGLNTEAFF. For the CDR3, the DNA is TGTGCCAGCAGTTACCCTGCAGGGGGCTTGAACACTGAAGCTTTCTTT.

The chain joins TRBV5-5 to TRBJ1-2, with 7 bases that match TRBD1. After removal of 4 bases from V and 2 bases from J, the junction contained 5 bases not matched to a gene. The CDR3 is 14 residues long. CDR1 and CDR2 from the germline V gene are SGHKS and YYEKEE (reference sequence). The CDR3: CASSPGTVNYGYTF. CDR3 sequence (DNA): TGTGCCAGCAGCCCTGGGACAGTAAACTATGGCTACACCTTC.

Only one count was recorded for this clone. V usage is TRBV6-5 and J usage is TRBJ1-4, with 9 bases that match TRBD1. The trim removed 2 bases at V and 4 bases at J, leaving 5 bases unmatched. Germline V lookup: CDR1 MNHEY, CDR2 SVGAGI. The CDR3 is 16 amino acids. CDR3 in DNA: TGTGCCAGCAGTTACAATGGACAGGGGTTTAATGAAAAACTGTTTTTT. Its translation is CASSYNGQGFNEKLFF.

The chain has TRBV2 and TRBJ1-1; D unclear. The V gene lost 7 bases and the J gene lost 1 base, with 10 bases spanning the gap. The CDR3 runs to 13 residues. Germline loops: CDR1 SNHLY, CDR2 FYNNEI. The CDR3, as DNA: TGTGCCAGCACCCCTTTCCGGAACACTGAAGCTTTCTTT. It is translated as CASTPFRNTEAFF. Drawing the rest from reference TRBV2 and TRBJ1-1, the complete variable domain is EPEVTQTPSHQVTQMGQEVILRCVPISNHLYFYWYRQILGQKVEFLVSFYNNEISEKSEIFDDQFSVERPDGSNFTLKIRSTKLEDSAMYFCASTPFRNTEAFFGQGTRLTVV.

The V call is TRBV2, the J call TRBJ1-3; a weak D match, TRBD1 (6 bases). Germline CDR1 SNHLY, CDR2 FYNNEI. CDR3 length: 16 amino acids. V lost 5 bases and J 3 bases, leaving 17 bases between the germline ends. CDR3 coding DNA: TGTGCCAGCAGTAGCCGCAGGGGAATGTTTGGAAACACCATATATTTT. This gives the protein CASSSRRGMFGNTIYF.

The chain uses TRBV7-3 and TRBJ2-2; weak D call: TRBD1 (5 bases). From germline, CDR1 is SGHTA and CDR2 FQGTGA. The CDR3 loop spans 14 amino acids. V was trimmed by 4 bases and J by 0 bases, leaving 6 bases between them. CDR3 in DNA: TGTGCCAGCAGCTCGACAGCGAACACCGGGGAGCTGTTTTTT. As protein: CASSSTANTGELFF. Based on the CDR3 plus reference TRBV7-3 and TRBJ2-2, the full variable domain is GAGVSQTPSNKVTEKGKYVELRCDPISGHTALYWYRQSLGQGPEFLIYFQGTGAADDSGLPNDRFFAVRPEGSVSTLKIQRTERGDSAVYLCASSSTANTGELFFGEGSRLTVL.

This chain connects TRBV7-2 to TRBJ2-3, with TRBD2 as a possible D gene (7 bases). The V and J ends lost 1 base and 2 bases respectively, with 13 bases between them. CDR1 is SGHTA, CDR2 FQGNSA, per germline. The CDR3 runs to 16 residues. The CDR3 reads CASSLVAGADTDTQYF. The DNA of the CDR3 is TGTGCCAGCAGCTTAGTGGCGGGGGCGGACACAGATACGCAGTATTTT.

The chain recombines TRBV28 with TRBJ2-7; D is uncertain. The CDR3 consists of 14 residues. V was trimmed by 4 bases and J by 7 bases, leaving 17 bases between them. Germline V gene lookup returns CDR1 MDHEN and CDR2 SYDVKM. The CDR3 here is CASSSDQTGREQYF. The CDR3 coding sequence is TGTGCCAGCAGTTCCGACCAAACGGGTCGGGAGCAGTACTTC.